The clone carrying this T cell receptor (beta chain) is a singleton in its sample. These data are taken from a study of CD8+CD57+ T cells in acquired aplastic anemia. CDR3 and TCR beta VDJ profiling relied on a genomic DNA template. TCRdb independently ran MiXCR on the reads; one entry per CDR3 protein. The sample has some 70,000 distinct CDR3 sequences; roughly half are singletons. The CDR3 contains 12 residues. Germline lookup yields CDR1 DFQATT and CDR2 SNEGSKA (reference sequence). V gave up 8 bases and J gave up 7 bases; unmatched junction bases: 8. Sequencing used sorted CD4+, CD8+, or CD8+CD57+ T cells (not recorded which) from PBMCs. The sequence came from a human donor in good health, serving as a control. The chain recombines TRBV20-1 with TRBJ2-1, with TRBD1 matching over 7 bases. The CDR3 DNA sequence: TGCAGTACCACAAAACAGGGGAATGAGCAGTTCTTC. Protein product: CSTTKQGNEQFF.